This is a list of T cell receptor beta chains from one sample in a study of brain T cells in children with intractable seizures. Only in-frame clones appear in the TCRdb table, and some are missing; sequencing was by immunoSEQ multiplex PCR. The sample includes 340,000 or so clones, approximately 93% of them seen just once. This specimen was peripheral blood, taken 4 to 6 months after surgery. These receptors were collected from a boy under two years old with tuberous sclerosis and intractable seizures. Both conserved end residues are part of each CDR3. D genes are given only for firm matches. Size is stated for part of the rows, as once, few or many counts, or as a class when the clone is expanded.

v_gene	j_gene	d_gene	abundance	CDR3aa	CDR3nt
TRBV7-2	TRBJ2-7	.	.	CASSLGGDEQYF	TGTGCCAGCAGCCTTGGGGGCGACGAGCAGTACTTC
TRBV2	TRBJ2-1	.	.	CASSAQTSYNEQFF	TGTGCCAGCAGTGCCCAGACCTCCTACAATGAGCAGTTCTTC
TRBV5-4	TRBJ2-2	TRBD2	.	CASSTGLAGLTGELFF	TGTGCCAGCAGCACGGGACTAGCGGGCCTCACCGGGGAGCTGTTTTTT
TRBV19	TRBJ2-2	TRBD2	.	CASRRRTSGSRGTGELFF	TGTGCCAGTAGGCGACGGACTAGCGGGAGTCGGGGCACCGGGGAGCTGTTTTTT
TRBV19	TRBJ2-3	.	.	CASSKNWADTQYF	TGTGCCAGTAGTAAGAATTGGGCAGATACGCAGTATTTT
TRBV2	TRBJ2-5	TRBD2	.	CASSSTSGETQYF	TGTGCCAGCAGCTCTACTAGCGGGGAGACCCAGTACTTC
TRBV4-1	TRBJ1-1	TRBD1	.	CASSRSRTGQIEAFF	TGCGCCAGCAGCCGCAGCCGGACAGGGCAAATTGAAGCTTTCTTT
TRBV7-2	TRBJ2-1	TRBD2	.	CASSLGGGRLYEQFF	TGTGCCAGCAGCTTAGGGGGCGGGAGGTTGTATGAGCAGTTCTTC
TRBV6-5	TRBJ2-7	.	.	CASSYSNGFNEQYF	TGTGCCAGCAGTTACTCGAATGGTTTCAACGAGCAGTACTTC
TRBV5-6	TRBJ2-1	.	once	CASSLLVPARYSYNEQFF	TGTGCCAGCAGCTTATTGGTCCCGGCGAGGTATTCCTACAATGAGCAGTTCTTC
TRBV19	TRBJ2-2	.	.	CASSLTGTGELFF	TGTGCCAGTAGTTTAACAGGGACCGGGGAGCTGTTTTTT
TRBV5-4	TRBJ2-5	.	.	CASSLLPEGERETQYF	TGTGCCAGCAGCTTGTTGCCGGAAGGTGAAAGAGAGACCCAGTACTTC
TRBV7-7	TRBJ2-3	.	.	CASSLGRADTQYF	TGTGCTAGCAGCTTAGGCCGTGCGGATACGCAGTATTTT
TRBV3-1/TRBV3-2	TRBJ1-1	.	.	CASSHDGGAFF	TGTGCCAGCAGCCATGACGGGGGGGCTTTCTTT
TRBV5-4	TRBJ1-1	.	.	CASSQGQVNTEAFF	TGTGCCAGCAGCCAGGGACAAGTGAACACTGAAGCTTTCTTT
TRBV19	TRBJ2-5	TRBD1	.	CASSLSDRVGTQYF	TGTGCCAGTAGTCTCTCCGACAGGGTCGGGACCCAGTACTTC
TRBV9	TRBJ1-1	.	.	CASSLPKDSLNTEAFF	TGTGCCAGCAGCTTACCAAAGGACAGTTTGAACACTGAAGCTTTCTTT
TRBV6-6	TRBJ1-4	.	.	CASRPLGGATNEKLFF	TGTGCCAGCAGGCCCCTTGGGGGGGCAACTAATGAAAAACTGTTTTTT
TRBV7-2	TRBJ2-7	.	.	CASSLAGSYEQYF	TGTGCCAGCAGCTTAGCGGGCTCCTACGAGCAGTACTTC
TRBV6-5	TRBJ1-1	.	once	CASSPGYTEAFF	TGTGCCAGCTCCCCGGGGTACACTGAAGCTTTCTTT
TRBV9	TRBJ2-2	.	.	CASSSGTGELFF	TGTGCCAGCAGCTCTGGGACCGGGGAGCTGTTTTTT
TRBV13	TRBJ1-4	.	.	CASSLWQGATNEKLFF	TGTGCCAGCAGCTTATGGCAGGGAGCAACTAATGAAAAACTGTTTTTT
TRBV7-9	TRBJ1-2	.	.	CASRGRDGYTF	TGTGCCAGCAGGGGAAGGGATGGCTACACCTTC
TRBV7-9	TRBJ2-1	TRBD2	.	CASSSPGLAGVKGNEQFF	TGTGCCAGCAGCTCACCGGGACTAGCGGGAGTAAAAGGGAATGAGCAGTTCTTC
TRBV7-9	TRBJ1-3	.	few	CASSLKSQVLHGNTIYF	TGTGCCAGCAGCCTCAAGAGCCAGGTTTTGCATGGAAACACCATATATTTT
TRBV13	TRBJ2-7	.	.	CASSPLAGDEQYF	TGTGCCAGCAGCCCTCTAGCCGGGGACGAGCAGTACTTC
TRBV29-1	TRBJ2-6	TRBD2	.	CSVAGGAGANVLTF	TGCAGCGTTGCGGGGGGGGCTGGGGCCAACGTCCTGACTTTC
TRBV30	TRBJ1-2	.	.	CAWSGAGIRYGYTF	TGTGCCTGGAGTGGAGCCGGGATACGCTATGGCTACACCTTC
TRBV6-5	TRBJ2-7	TRBD2	once	CASRPGLAEYEQYF	TGTGCCAGCAGACCCGGACTAGCGGAGTACGAGCAGTACTTC
TRBV13	TRBJ2-3	.	.	CASSFRGATDTQYF	TGTGCCAGCAGTTTCAGGGGTGCCACAGATACGCAGTATTTT
TRBV3-1/TRBV3-2	TRBJ1-6	.	.	CASSQRVSSPLHF	TGTGCCAGCAGCCAGCGGGTGTCCTCACCCCTCCACTTT
TRBV3-1/TRBV3-2	TRBJ2-5	.	.	CASTLAAALVETQYF	TGTGCCAGCACCTTGGCGGCAGCCCTGGTGGAGACCCAGTACTTC
TRBV10-3	TRBJ2-3	.	.	CAISESGSSPDTQYF	TGTGCCATCAGTGAGTCGGGTAGCTCCCCAGATACGCAGTATTTT
TRBV3-1/TRBV3-2	TRBJ1-2	TRBD1	.	CASSRMDRGSGYTF	TGTGCCAGCAGCCGGATGGACAGGGGCAGCGGCTACACCTTC
TRBV10-3	TRBJ2-7	TRBD1	.	CAISERGQGLDEQYF	TGTGCCATCAGTGAGCGGGGACAGGGGCTCGACGAGCAGTACTTC
TRBV10-3	TRBJ1-2	TRBD1	.	CAISDPRQGNYGYTF	TGTGCCATCAGTGATCCTCGACAGGGTAACTATGGCTACACCTTC
TRBV29-1	TRBJ1-2	TRBD1	.	CSVVGGAAYGYTF	TGCAGCGTTGTAGGGGGCGCAGCTTATGGCTACACCTTC
TRBV30	TRBJ2-7	TRBD1	.	CAWSEDRAAYEQYF	TGTGCCTGGAGCGAGGACAGGGCAGCCTACGAGCAGTACTTC
TRBV2	TRBJ1-2	.	.	CASSEDLGRTHGYTF	TGTGCCAGCAGTGAAGACCTCGGACGGACCCACGGCTACACCTTC
TRBV4-1	TRBJ2-6	TRBD2	few	CASSQEFWTSGVAGANVLTF	TGCGCCAGCAGCCAAGAGTTTTGGACTAGCGGGGTTGCCGGGGCCAACGTCCTGACTTTC
TRBV19	TRBJ2-5	TRBD1	.	CASSIDLGTGPGETQYF	TGTGCCAGTAGTATAGATCTCGGGACAGGGCCGGGGGAGACCCAGTACTTC